This T cell receptor beta chain comes out of a study of cytomegalovirus exposure and HLA in healthy donors (dated 2017 in TCRdb). Broadly, across the study: According to an earlier analysis of 550 to 700 of the donors, some 180 million T cells yielded over 90 million unique TCR beta sequences and roughly 280 Gb of sequence data. To predict cytomegalovirus infection status, the study combined high-throughput TCR immunosequencing, statistical association of individual TCRs with disease status, and machine learning. HLA typing included class I and class II loci at four-digit resolution. Every repertoire in the discovery cohort had been generated on one and the same sequencing platform. Typing coverage differed by locus: A, B, C, DRB1 and DQB1 were typed in roughly 620-630 donors, DQA1 in about 550, DPA1 in roughly 590, and DPB1 in roughly 450. Donor age, sex, ethnicity and CMV serostatus were compiled together with the repertoire data. Among 300 to 450 genotyped donors of the cohort, an average of approximately 230,000 unique TCR beta nucleotide sequences were sequenced per donor, around 18% of them non-productive. Four to six DR-DQ haplotypes were handled as single units for association and clustering, since linkage in the cohort was strong. To decide whether each TCR beta V gene segment behaved as functional or pseudogenic, an earlier analysis of approximately 600 of the donors relied on high-throughput TCR beta sequencing. A later genetic analysis used genome-wide SNP genotypes for about 60% of the roughly 700 donors, treating that subset as a discovery cohort. Of the roughly 400 genotyped donors, more than 75% were placed in the genetic ancestry cluster associated with self-reported Caucasian donors. Rather than drawing on any new phenotypic data, the later analysis identified candidate immune exposures from TCR beta sequences and the way those sequences occurred across donors. The study profiled the T cell repertoires of 500 to 800 subjects by immunosequencing and related them to cytomegalovirus serostatus. Along with the approximately 650-subject first cohort, a separate validation cohort of over a hundred different subjects was used. About 330 gigabases of sequencing data and around 80 million unique TCR sequences made up an early release that covered several hundred HLA-typed donors. The study aimed to test whether signatures of past pathogen exposure could be identified by cataloging public T cell receptors. A later analysis re-examined previously published TCR beta repertoires from about 670 donors and added high-resolution HLA genotyping to investigate patterns of TCR occurrence. General findings and caveats noted by the study authors: Some IMGT-functional V segments, including TRBV6-2 and TRBV6-3, could not be distinguished by the 87-base-pair reads and were therefore excluded. In a later analysis, some 18,000 TCR beta sequences were associated with specific HLA alleles at a false discovery rate of 0.05. According to a later analysis, TCR association rates differed among HLA loci, with DRB1 alleles showing the most associated TCRs and HLA-C alleles showing the fewest. A total of 150 to 200 TCR beta chains were listed by the study as associated with cytomegalovirus. The cohort was sequenced for TCR beta chains only, and without alpha or paired-chain data the features that could be detected were limited. When HLA alleles, especially DR and DQ, strongly co-occurred, attributing TCR associations to individual alleles was difficult. A later analysis found that HLA-associated TCR beta chains were more clonally expanded and had lower generation probabilities than equally common non-associated chains. According to a later analysis, most CMV-associated TCR beta chains appeared to be HLA-restricted, and the HLA associations seemed to be driven largely by CMV exposure. The authors suggested that the approach could potentially be generalized to other disease states and immunological phenotypes. Correlated functional status among segregating V segments might reflect linkage disequilibrium, but an unknown experimental factor could not be ruled out. A further reported finding was that TCR beta sequences accurately predicted the HLA-A and HLA-B alleles for most subjects in the first cohort. In a later analysis, several top co-occurrence clusters were reported to appear linked to parvovirus B19, influenza, CMV and Epstein-Barr virus. In vitro tests confirmed that a few of the cytomegalovirus-associated TCR beta chains recognize cytomegalovirus antigens. Compared with the 666-donor mean, donors in an Asian-associated ancestry cluster had fewer N-insertions in productive TCRs, according to a later genetic analysis. The classifier was reported to diagnose cytomegalovirus status with high specificity and sensitivity in both the original cohort and the validation cohort. V-gene and J-gene trimming of TCR beta chains was associated with a missense DCLRE1C variant in a later genetic analysis, and the association was replicated in an independent cohort. Because HLA typing was missing for some donors at each locus, association tests included only the typed subset. CMV serostatus was the only immune exposure information available for the cohort. Presence/absence analyses assumed roughly uniform sequencing depth across donors, an assumption that may not hold. In an earlier analysis of a few hundred of the donors, most TCR beta V segments were observed in productive rearrangements about 87% or about 30% of the time, broadly matching IMGT annotations. Most TCR sequences were observed very rarely across donors, whereas some public TCRs were present in many individuals. A cluster of highly shared sequence variants was judged likely to represent a technical artifact of the sequencing pipeline. The earlier analysis of about 600 of the donors excluded roughly 17 rarely observed V segments, including chromosome 9 orphons, because counts were too low.

The cohort was made up of under 800 healthy bone marrow donors. All cohort members were sampled while nominally healthy, although unrecorded immune exposures were likely present. The donor tested CMV seronegative and was one of the 352 seronegative cohort members. Every donor gave a peripheral blood sample, and the peripheral blood mononuclear cells from that sample were used for TCR beta sequencing. Genomic DNA extraction from the blood cell samples was performed with the Qiagen DNeasy Blood Extraction Kit. Of note for this clone: Its antigen is still unknown. One base away there is no much larger clone; base qualities are not given.

Library prep was done by the immunoSEQ multiplex PCR assay. A mixture of 60 forward primers for TCR Vbeta segments and 13 reverse primers for TCR Jbeta segments was used in the multiplex PCR. The CDR3 region of rearranged TCR beta genes was amplified from genomic DNA by a multiplex PCR assay. The amplified TCR beta libraries were sequenced on the Illumina HiSeq System as 87-base-pair reads. The authors' pipeline ran thus. A later analysis tallied 75 million to 95 million unique TCR beta chains across the 600 to 700 repertoires, and some 10 million of those chains were shared by two or more donors. Raw reads were error-corrected and collapsed into unique sequences by a nearest-neighbor algorithm in which closely related sequences were merged to remove PCR and sequencing errors. Alignment of CDR3 sequences to IMGT reference sequences was used to assign V, D and J gene segments. For a sequence to be retained, a match of at least six nucleotides was required to both a V gene segment and a J gene segment. Rearrangements were called productive when the CDR3 lacked stop codons and stayed in frame with V and J; all others were non-productive. CDR3 was defined according to IMGT convention as the region running from the second conserved V-encoded cysteine to the conserved J-encoded phenylalanine. In an earlier analysis of more than 550 of the donors, sequences lacking an unambiguous match to a single V gene segment were excluded. In an earlier analysis of approximately 610 of the donors, V segments were called functional above 56.7% productive rearrangements and were called segregating when the between-donor standard deviation exceeded 5%. To diagnose cytomegalovirus status from the catalog of TCR beta chain sequences, a statistical classification framework was built. V and J gene assignment, in a later analysis, came from comparing TCR nucleotide sequences with IMGT/GENE-DB human TR gene sequences. Using the TCRdist pipeline, a later analysis assigned CDR3 sequences along with most-parsimonious VDJ recombination scenarios. A later analysis defined each TCR beta chain by its CDR3 amino acid sequence plus V-gene family, and excluded reads lacking a unique V-gene family. As a way to deal with suspected cross-contamination and a sequencing artifact, a later analysis dropped hundreds of nucleotide sequences that were highly shared and had low generation probability. In a later analysis, a clonal expansion index for each public chain was calculated from normalized within-repertoire ranks of inferred template counts. In a later analysis, generation probabilities were computed using a VDJ recombination model fitted to out-of-frame rearrangements, and the results were checked against IGoR. A later analysis scored TCR-TCR, TCR-HLA and TCR-CMV co-occurrence with hypergeometric tests, applying a repertoire-size bias correction to TCR pairs. To estimate false discovery rates, a later analysis permuted the HLA or CMV assignments 20 times. In a later analysis, co-occurring TCRs were grouped using DBSCAN, and TCRdist sequence similarity was added for clustering within HLA-allele-positive subsets. Co-occurrence clustering excluded repertoires with fewer than 30,000 or more than 120,000 public chains, plus five with anomalous nucleotide sharing. In its TCRdb copy, this immuneACCESS table keeps in-frame sequences only and misses some clones. Where compared with another copy, unresolved V genes explain less than half of these, and the others have no known cause. Clone size and V and J calls were adopted from that table, with D and trimming inferred from the DNA. This sample comprises 90,000 to 120,000 clones, roughly 72% of them detected only once. The ten largest clones represent roughly 7.8% of the sample.

Counted from cysteine to phenylalanine, this CDR3 has 15 amino acids. Kept here is only the CDR3 DNA, which spans 45 bases and is read in frame from base 1. CDR1 and CDR2, looked up from the germline V gene, are SGHTA and FQGTGA. V lost 1 base and J lost 3 bases; the stretch between them is 11 bases long. Specimen: PBMCs. Recombination linked TRBV7-3 to TRBJ2-3; TRBD2 is possibly the D segment (6 matching bases). The receptor was derived from a man aged 25-45 years in good health and CMV-seronegative. The bases are TGTGCCAGCAGCTTAATTGGGGGGAGTACAGATACGCAGTATTTT. It specifies CASSLIGGSTDTQYF.